Listed below are T cell receptor beta chains from one sample, sequenced in a study of shared clonotypes between healthy human individuals. Repertoires were generated with immunoSEQ multiplex PCR, while TCRdb's copy carries only in-frame clones and drops some. Among about 1.1 million clones listed, approximately 80% were seen once. The sequenced sample consisted of memory CD4+ T cells from PBMCs. The receptors originated from a man aged 18 to 30 in good health. Some clones in this sample may be carry-over from other donors' samples. CDR3s include the opening cysteine and the closing phenylalanine or tryptophan. A D gene is named only where the DNA matches it firmly. Clone size is stated in some rows and not others, as once, few, many or a class when expanded.

j_call	v_call	clone_size	d_call	cdr3_aa	cdr3_nt
TRBJ2-3	TRBV5-1	NA	TRBD1	CASSISGTGAITDTQYF	TGCGCCAGCAGCATATCAGGGACAGGCGCGATCACAGATACGCAGTATTTT
TRBJ2-5	TRBV4-1	once	TRBD1	CASSQAPGQSTQYF	TGCGCCAGCAGCCAAGCCCCGGGACAGTCGACCCAGTACTTC
TRBJ2-1	TRBV15	NA	NA	CATSSIRYNEQFF	TGTGCCACCAGCAGTATCCGCTACAATGAGCAGTTCTTC
TRBJ2-6	TRBV11-2	NA	NA	CASRTIRGDTGANVLTF	TGTGCCAGCAGAACGATAAGGGGGGACACTGGGGCCAACGTCCTGACTTTC
TRBJ1-5	TRBV28	NA	NA	CASSLESLGAQHF	TGTGCCAGCAGTTTAGAATCACTAGGGGCCCAGCATTTT
TRBJ1-1	TRBV18	few	TRBD1	CASSRDRGLNTEAFF	TGTGCCAGCTCACGGGACAGGGGGCTGAACACTGAAGCTTTCTTT
TRBJ1-2	TRBV4-3	NA	NA	CASSRERWTEYGYTF	TGCGCCAGCAGCCGAGAGAGGTGGACGGAATATGGCTACACCTTC
TRBJ1-5	TRBV6-6	NA	NA	CASRQGSRQPQHF	TGTGCCAGCAGGCAGGGTTCGCGTCAGCCCCAGCATTTT
TRBJ2-5	TRBV11-2	NA	TRBD1	CASSSGQGGTQYF	TGTGCCAGCAGCTCCGGACAGGGAGGGACCCAGTACTTC
TRBJ2-7	TRBV18	NA	NA	CASSPQQATYEQYF	TGTGCCAGCTCACCGCAGCAGGCCACCTACGAGCAGTACTTC
TRBJ1-1	TRBV7-9	NA	NA	CASSLDENTEAFF	TGTGCCAGCAGCTTGGACGAGAACACTGAAGCTTTCTTT
TRBJ2-7	TRBV7-3	NA	NA	CASRLGGASDEQYF	TGTGCCAGCAGGCTCGGGGGCGCCAGCGACGAGCAGTACTTC
TRBJ2-1	TRBV11-1	NA	NA	CASTTPKGHHAFF	TGTGCCAGCACAACCCCTAAAGGTCATCACGCGTTCTTC
TRBJ2-7	TRBV5-6	NA	NA	CASSLGRSRYEQYF	TGTGCCAGCAGCTTGGGTCGCAGCCGCTACGAGCAGTACTTC
TRBJ2-7	TRBV5-1	NA	TRBD1	CASSPQGATPYEQYF	TGCGCCAGCAGCCCGCAGGGGGCGACTCCCTACGAGCAGTACTTC
TRBJ2-3	TRBV5-4	NA	NA	CASPRTRGAGSTDTQYF	TGTGCCAGCCCTAGGACTAGGGGGGCGGGAAGCACAGATACGCAGTATTTT
TRBJ1-1	TRBV28	NA	TRBD1	CASRQQGALQAFF	TGTGCCAGCAGGCAACAGGGGGCCCTGCAAGCTTTCTTT
TRBJ2-7	TRBV11-2	few	NA	CASSLSSSQGIHEQYF	TGTGCCAGCAGCCTATCCTCTTCGCAGGGAATCCACGAGCAGTACTTC
TRBJ2-5	TRBV7-3	NA	NA	CASSLLGAGLGTQYF	TGTGCCAGCAGCTTGTTAGGGGCAGGGCTGGGGACCCAGTACTTC
TRBJ2-6	TRBV7-3	NA	NA	CASSLLNSGANVLTF	TGTGCCAGCAGCTTGTTAAACTCTGGGGCCAACGTCCTGACTTTC
TRBJ1-1	TRBV19	few	NA	CASSIGQANTEAFF	TGTGCCAGTAGTATCGGGCAGGCGAACACTGAAGCTTTCTTT
TRBJ1-5	TRBV12-1	NA	NA	CASSFAGWGGQHNQPQHF	TGTGCCAGCAGCTTTGCAGGTTGGGGGGGACAGCACAATCAGCCCCAGCATTTT
TRBJ2-1	TRBV27	NA	NA	CASTSMGRGAGYNEQFF	TGTGCCAGCACCTCAATGGGTCGTGGGGCTGGCTACAATGAGCAGTTCTTC
TRBJ1-3	TRBV6-5	NA	NA	CASSYEGSGNTIYF	TGTGCCAGCAGTTACGAGGGCTCTGGAAACACCATATATTTT
TRBJ2-7	TRBV27	once	NA	CASNQLPGTGEQYF	TGTGCCAGCAATCAACTTCCAGGGACGGGCGAGCAGTACTTC
TRBJ2-7	TRBV6-4	NA	NA	CASSDIPGQGLGVTYEQYF	TGTGCCAGCAGTGACATTCCGGGACAGGGACTAGGGGTAACCTACGAGCAGTACTTC
TRBJ2-5	TRBV29-1	NA	NA	CSVDSSTSGETQYF	TGCAGCGTTGATTCTTCGACCTCGGGGGAGACCCAGTACTTC
TRBJ2-3	TRBV28	NA	TRBD2	CASSLGLAGQPITDTQYF	TGTGCCAGCAGTTTAGGACTAGCGGGGCAACCCATCACAGATACGCAGTATTTT
TRBJ2-1	TRBV9	NA	NA	CASSVAGPSYNEQFF	TGTGCCAGCAGCGTAGCGGGGCCCTCCTACAATGAGCAGTTCTTC
TRBJ2-2	TRBV11-2	NA	NA	CASSILNSNTGELFF	TGTGCCAGCAGCATACTAAATAGCAACACCGGGGAGCTGTTTTTT
TRBJ2-2	TRBV9	NA	NA	CASSVATGGTGELFF	TGTGCCAGCAGCGTAGCTACGGGTGGGACCGGGGAGCTGTTTTTT
TRBJ2-6	TRBV15	NA	NA	CATSGQRGRGPGANVLTF	TGTGCCACCAGCGGACAAAGGGGTCGGGGCCCTGGGGCCAACGTCCTGACTTTC
TRBJ1-2	TRBV18	NA	NA	CASRLGGSYGYTF	TGTGCCAGCCGCCTCGGGGGTTCATATGGCTACACCTTC
TRBJ2-2	TRBV11-2	NA	NA	CASSLLAGMNTGELFF	TGTGCCAGCAGCTTACTAGCTGGGATGAACACCGGGGAGCTGTTTTTT
TRBJ1-3	TRBV18	many	NA	CASSPPGSILRNTIYF	TGTGCCAGCTCACCACCCGGGAGTATTTTGAGAAACACCATATATTTT
TRBJ2-1	TRBV7-3	NA	TRBD2	CASSLQVAGWDEQFF	TGTGCCAGCAGCTTACAGGTAGCGGGATGGGATGAGCAGTTCTTC
TRBJ2-3	TRBV19	NA	NA	CATGLGSTDTQYF	TGTGCCACCGGATTAGGGAGCACAGATACGCAGTATTTT
TRBJ2-3	TRBV11-2	NA	NA	CASSHRGRDPDTQYF	TGTGCCAGCAGCCACCGGGGGAGAGACCCAGATACGCAGTATTTT
TRBJ1-5	TRBV7-2	NA	NA	CASSLSENQPQHF	TGTGCCAGCAGCTTATCAGAAAATCAGCCCCAGCATTTT
TRBJ2-3	TRBV6-5	NA	NA	CASSLRGVNTDTQYF	TGTGCCAGCAGCTTGAGGGGAGTCAATACTGATACGCAGTATTTT
TRBJ1-2	TRBV6-1	NA	TRBD1	CASRSALQGSYGYTF	TGTGCCAGCCGTTCTGCATTACAGGGGAGCTATGGCTACACCTTC
TRBJ2-5	TRBV9	NA	NA	CASSVGSWGQETQYF	TGTGCCAGCAGCGTAGGATCGTGGGGCCAAGAGACCCAGTACTTC
TRBJ2-7	TRBV14	NA	TRBD2	CASSQRLAGLTYEQYF	TGTGCCAGCAGCCAACGACTAGCGGGACTGACCTACGAGCAGTACTTC
TRBJ1-2	TRBV5-1	NA	NA	CASSPDRRGYGYTF	TGCGCCAGCAGCCCTGACAGGCGTGGCTATGGCTACACCTTC
TRBJ2-7	TRBV6-6	NA	NA	CASSYAGSQSYEQYF	TGTGCCAGCAGTTATGCCGGGAGCCAATCCTACGAGCAGTACTTC
TRBJ2-4	TRBV10-1	NA	NA	CASSPRKRLAKNIQYF	TGCGCCAGCAGTCCACGGAAACGGCTAGCCAAAAACATTCAGTACTTC
TRBJ1-2	TRBV7-6	NA	TRBD1	CASSLSPGQGKYGYTF	TGTGCCAGCAGCTTATCCCCCGGACAGGGGAAATATGGCTACACCTTC